These T cell receptor beta chains were read from a single sample in a study of T cells in Graves' hyperthyroidism and ophthalmopathy. TCRdb recomputed calls from the multiplex PCR reads with MiXCR, one row per CDR3 protein. This sample has nearly 250,000 distinct CDR3 sequences, with approximately 23% found just once. Sequencing was performed on blood. These receptors were obtained from a woman aged 40 to 50 with Graves' ophthalmopathy. The CDR3 runs from the conserved cysteine through the conserved F or W. A D gene is named only where the DNA matches it firmly. Rows give clone size only sometimes, using once, few, many, or a class for an expanded clone.

clone_size: many
j_call: TRBJ2-5
d_call: NA
v_call: TRBV12-3/TRBV12-4
cdr3_nt: TGTGCCAGCAAACAACCGGGCCTAACAGAGACCCAGTACTTC
cdr3_aa: CASKQPGLTETQYF

clone_size: NA
j_call: TRBJ1-2
d_call: NA
v_call: TRBV6-5
cdr3_nt: TGTGCCAGCAGTTACTCCGGGAGAGGGATGCCCTACACCTTC
cdr3_aa: CASSYSGRGMPYTF

clone_size: many
j_call: TRBJ1-2
d_call: TRBD1
v_call: TRBV6-5
cdr3_nt: TGTGCCAGCAGTATCAACCAGGGGGCAGGCGACGGCTACACCTTC
cdr3_aa: CASSINQGAGDGYTF

clone_size: many
j_call: TRBJ1-2
d_call: NA
v_call: TRBV30
cdr3_nt: TGTATGGCAGGCTATGGCTACACCTTC
cdr3_aa: CMAGYGYTF

clone_size: many
j_call: TRBJ2-7
d_call: NA
v_call: TRBV7-9
cdr3_nt: TGTGCCAGCAGCGGAGGGACATCCTACGAGCAGTACTTC
cdr3_aa: CASSGGTSYEQYF

clone_size: many
j_call: TRBJ2-2
d_call: TRBD1
v_call: TRBV4-1
cdr3_nt: TGCGCCAGCCAAACAACAGGGGGCACCGGGGAGCTGTTTTTT
cdr3_aa: CASQTTGGTGELFF

clone_size: many
j_call: TRBJ1-3
d_call: NA
v_call: TRBV20-1
cdr3_nt: TGCAGTTCTGACCCGATGAGCTCTGGAAACACCATATATTTT
cdr3_aa: CSSDPMSSGNTIYF

clone_size: NA
j_call: TRBJ1-2
d_call: NA
v_call: TRBV28
cdr3_nt: TGTGCCAGCAGAACCGCGGCGGCCTCACTCTATGGCTACAGCTTC
cdr3_aa: CASRTAAASLYGYSF

clone_size: many
j_call: TRBJ1-5
d_call: NA
v_call: TRBV20-1
cdr3_nt: TGCAGTGCTTATGTGGGGGGGGGGTCCAATCAGCCCCAGCATTTT
cdr3_aa: CSAYVGGGSNQPQHF

clone_size: many
j_call: TRBJ1-1
d_call: NA
v_call: TRBV6-5
cdr3_nt: TGTGCCAGCAGTTACAGCGGGGGGGACAACACTGAAGCTTTCTTT
cdr3_aa: CASSYSGGDNTEAFF

clone_size: many
j_call: TRBJ2-7
d_call: TRBD1
v_call: TRBV12-3/TRBV12-4
cdr3_nt: TGTGCCAGCGGAGACAGACAGGGCACCTACGAGCAGTACTTC
cdr3_aa: CASGDRQGTYEQYF

clone_size: many
j_call: TRBJ1-2
d_call: NA
v_call: TRBV11-1
cdr3_nt: TGTGCCAGCAGCTCTCCGGGGCTCGAAGCTAACTATGGCTACACCTTC
cdr3_aa: CASSSPGLEANYGYTF

clone_size: NA
j_call: TRBJ2-5
d_call: NA
v_call: TRBV4-2
cdr3_nt: TGTGCCAGCAGCCAGGGAAATACAGGGCAAGAGACCCAGTACTTC
cdr3_aa: CASSQGNTGQETQYF

clone_size: many
j_call: TRBJ2-7
d_call: NA
v_call: TRBV28
cdr3_nt: TGTGCCAGCAGTTCCGGGGGAACGGCCTACGAGCAGTACTTC
cdr3_aa: CASSSGGTAYEQYF

clone_size: few
j_call: TRBJ2-5
d_call: TRBD1
v_call: TRBV25-1
cdr3_nt: TGTGCCAGTGTCAGGGGGTCCCAAGAGACCCAGTACTTC
cdr3_aa: CASVRGSQETQYF

clone_size: NA
j_call: TRBJ1-2
d_call: TRBD1
v_call: TRBV24-1
cdr3_nt: TGTGCCACCAGCGGGACAGTCTATGGCTACACCTTC
cdr3_aa: CATSGTVYGYTF